What follows is one TCR beta chain and its context. Its antigen remains unidentified. Per-nucleotide qualities are absent, and no much larger clonotype sits a single base away. These data come from a study of blood T cell repertoires in COVID-19 (dated by TCRdb to between 2020 and 2021). For context, the study as a whole: Samples from collaborators originated in the United States, Italy and Spain and spanned both the acute and convalescent phases of COVID-19. A de-identified subject ID, COVID-19 status, age in years and sex were almost always included in the sample metadata. The repertoires were released in a freely available public database intended as a resource for research on the immune response to SARS-CoV-2. The material from the prospective study consisted of cDNA or gDNA derived from T cells, B-cell-depleted T cells, or PBMCs. Deeply sampled blood TCRbeta repertoires from subjects exposed to, actively infected with, or recovered from COVID-19 were included in the dataset. Samples were obtained from the ongoing ImmuneRACE study (first 160 participants) and from 1,254 subjects provided by 6 global collaborators. Where HLA class I and class II types were available, the types were taken from metadata supplied by the sample provider, not from assay-based typing. The study at large found these results: The quantity of clinical and demographic metadata differed by source and by participant and was supplied without curation.

Enrolling through a virtual design, the prospective study's participants ranged in age from roughly 18 to 89 years and lived across some 23 United States geographic areas. Cohort assignment in the prospective study relied on participant-reported clinical history from a screening survey and a study questionnaire. Recovered participants in ImmuneRACE Cohort 3 were defined as having two consecutive negative NP/OP PCR tests, clearance from a healthcare professional, or resolution of symptoms. Mobile phlebotomists in the prospective study collected whole blood, serum and a nasopharyngeal or oropharyngeal swab from every participant. Participants in the prospective study had the option to provide additional blood draws and questionnaires over a roughly 2-month period. Prospective study blood samples were shipped either frozen or at room temperature before DNA extraction. TCRbeta CDR3 regions were amplified from genomic DNA by means of the immunoSEQ Assay, a bias-controlled multiplex PCR. The source study handled its data this way. The number of nucleated cells in each sample was estimated from the amplification of reference gene primers within the assay. To quantify the absolute abundance of each unique TCRbeta CDR3 rearrangement, sequence reads were collapsed and filtered. For each sample, productive Simpson clonality was calculated as the square root of Simpson's diversity index across productive rearrangements. Held by TCRdb, this immuneACCESS table contains in-frame sequences only and omits some clones. Under half of the omission traces to an unresolved V gene where checked; the cause of the rest is unknown. V and J calls and clone size are copied from that table; D and trimming were computed from the DNA. The sample table lists about 270,000 clones, around 87% of them with a count of one. 2.4% of the sample is taken by the ten largest.

CDR1 LNHDA and CDR2 SQIVND are derived from the germline V gene (reference sequence). V has 1 base trimmed and J has 4 bases trimmed; junction bases matching no gene number 9. From the cysteine through the phenylalanine, the CDR3 covers 16 amino acids. Just CDR3 DNA is preserved here, 48 bases in frame from base 1. Input material: PBMCs or T cells enriched from blood (not recorded which). The TCR comes from a woman younger than 30 who had recovered from COVID-19. Rearrangement joined TRBV19 to TRBJ1-2; 7 bases in the middle match TRBD1. The nucleotide sequence reads TGTGCCAGTAGTATAGCTCCCGGGGCAGGGGGCTATGGCTACACCTTC. This yields the protein CASSIAPGAGGYGYTF. With all but the CDR3 taken from the reference TRBV19 and TRBJ1-2 genes, the full variable domain is: DGGITQSPKYLFRKEGQNVTLSCEQNLNHDAMYWYRQDPGQGLRLIYYSQIVNDFQKGDIAEGYSVSREKKESFPLTVTSAQKNPTAFYLCASSIAPGAGGYGYTFGSGTRLTVV.